These 20 T cell receptor beta chains originate from one sample sequenced in a study of vaccination effects on CD4 cells after COVID-19. These receptors lack a known antigen. Sequencing was performed with immunoSEQ multiplex PCR; in TCRdb, only in-frame clones are kept and a portion is missing. The sample has some 52,000 clones; approximately 75% are singletons. Antigen-specific CD4+ T cell clonotypes were called by their expansion after viral peptide-pool culture in ViraFEST. Culture proceeded for about ten days, and CD4+ T cells were then isolated. Vaccinees lacked prior SARS-CoV-2 infection and tested negative for nucleocapsid antibodies. Source: CD4+ T cells from PBMCs cultured with HCoV-OC43 spike peptides, taken before COVID-19 vaccination. Subset noted: HCoV-OC43 spike overlapping peptide pool stimulation. Receptors were obtained from a human donor who received a COVID-19 vaccine.

The rearrangement links TRBV6-1 to TRBJ2-7; no clear D. The CDR3 totals 13 residues. CDR1 and CDR2 (germline): MNHNS, SASEGT. The ends were cut back, 1 base at V and 6 bases at J, with 10 bases in the middle. The CDR3 is CASSEVGFSEQYV. Written as DNA, the CDR3 is TGTGCCAGCAGTGAAGTAGGGTTCTCCGAGCAGTACGTC.

The chain carries TRBV19 and TRBJ2-3; D uncertain. The germline CDR1 and CDR2 sequences are LNHDA and SQIVND (reference sequence). Trimming shortened V by 2 bases and J by 1 base, and 10 bases separated the two germline ends. CDR3 size: 15 residues. The CDR3: CASSISPGGTDTQYF. CDR3 DNA sequence: TGTGCCAGTAGTATATCCCCGGGTGGCACAGATACGCAGTATTTT.

The J gene is TRBJ2-5, the V gene TRBV6-6, with D perhaps matching TRBD1 or TRBD2 (5 bases each). This CDR3 has 15 amino acids. V lost 2 bases to trimming and J lost 7 bases, with 17 bases between them. CDR1 and CDR2 from the germline V gene are MNHNY and SVGAGI (reference sequence). The CDR3: CASSYPGTVGWTQYF. CDR3 bases: TGTGCCAGCAGTTACCCCGGGACGGTGGGATGGACCCAGTACTTC.

This rearrangement joins TRBV28 to TRBJ1-5; D is perhaps TRBD1 (6 bases). Trimming took 7 bases from V and 3 from J, leaving 13 bases between them. The CDR3 runs to 14 residues. Germline V lookup: CDR1 MDHEN, CDR2 SYDVKM. The CDR3 region is CASIRGRTNQPQHF. In nucleotides, the CDR3 is TGTGCCAGCATCCGGGGGCGGACCAATCAGCCCCAGCATTTT.

The chain links TRBV7-2 to TRBJ2-2; no clear D gene. V was cut by 1 base and J by 1 base, with 7 bases left in between. This CDR3 contains 15 residues. Per the germline V gene, CDR1 is SGHTA and CDR2 is FQGNSA. The CDR3 loop reads CASSLVFRNTGELFF. The CDR3 DNA reads TGTGCCAGCAGCTTAGTATTCCGGAACACCGGGGAGCTGTTTTTT.

The V gene is TRBV4-3, the J gene TRBJ1-2; D is unclear. The V and J ends lost 0 bases and 5 bases respectively, with 13 bases between them. The CDR3 contains 15 residues. Germline CDR1 LGHNA, CDR2 YSLEER. The CDR3 protein is CASSQDEGLMYGYTF. The CDR3 DNA is TGCGCCAGCAGCCAAGATGAAGGGCTCATGTATGGCTACACCTTC.

The count of this clone is one. The chain has TRBV6-6 and TRBJ1-4; D call uncertain. Trimming took 0 bases from V and 3 from J, leaving 11 bases between them. The CDR3 is 16 amino acids. Germline CDR1 and CDR2: MNHNY and SVGAGI (reference sequence). The CDR3 region is CASSYSPPAPNEKLFF. DNA of the CDR3: TGTGCCAGCAGTTACTCCCCCCCGGCACCTAATGAAAAACTGTTTTTT.

The chain couples TRBV9 to TRBJ1-2, with 8 bases aligning to TRBD1. Germline V CDR1 and CDR2: SGDLS, YYNGEE. Germline trimming cut 4 bases from V and 5 bases from J; bases unmatched to any gene: 16. This CDR3 has 17 amino acids. The DNA for the CDR3 is TGTGCCAGCAGCCCCGCCCATTCAACTGACAGGGGTTATGGCTACACCTTC. Protein product: CASSPAHSTDRGYGYTF.

The rearrangement uses TRBV11-2 and TRBJ1-2; tentative D call: TRBD1 (6 bases). Germline V gene data show CDR1 as SGHAT and CDR2 as FQNNGV. This CDR3 spans 16 amino acids. The germline V and J ends were trimmed by 0 bases and 0 bases, with 11 bases remaining between them. CDR3 DNA sequence: TGTGCCAGCAGCTTAGATCCGCAGGGGACTAACTATGGCTACACCTTC. Protein: CASSLDPQGTNYGYTF.

The chain links TRBV28 to TRBJ1-2, with D unresolved. This CDR3 region has 14 residues. Germline CDR1 is MDHEN and CDR2 is SYDVKM. V lost 2 bases and J 6 bases, leaving 13 bases between the germline ends. In nucleotides, the CDR3 is TGTGCCAGCAGTTTAGCCGAAACAAGACATGGCTACACCTTC. Protein sequence: CASSLAETRHGYTF.

The chain is built from TRBV24-1 and TRBJ1-2; D remains ambiguous. Between the trimmed V and J ends, which lost 5 bases and 2 bases, there was a span of 11 bases. CDR3 length equals 14 residues. Germline CDR1 is KGHDR and CDR2 is SFDVKD. CDR3 nucleotide sequence: TGTGCCACCAGTGGAGGACGGCTAAACTATGGCTACACCTTC. It specifies CATSGGRLNYGYTF.

This clone has just a few counts. This chain links TRBV28 with TRBJ1-4, with 8 bases aligning to TRBD1. Germline V CDR1 and CDR2: MDHEN, SYDVKM. The CDR3 is 14 residues long. Trimming removed 4 bases from V and 8 bases from J; junction bases left unmatched: 6. CDR3 loop: CASSSRGQGEKLFF. The CDR3 nucleotides are TGTGCCAGCAGTTCCAGGGGGCAAGGAGAAAAACTGTTTTTT.

The chain has TRBV12-5 and TRBJ2-1; D might be TRBD1 or TRBD2, each matching 6 bases. The V end lost 0 bases, the J end lost 0 bases, and 18 bases lay between the germline ends. Germline values: CDR1 LGHNT, CDR2 FRNRAP. CDR3 length: 19 amino acids. The CDR3: CASGLVLWGAAGSYNEQFF. DNA of the CDR3: TGTGCTAGTGGTTTGGTACTCTGGGGGGCTGCTGGCTCCTACAATGAGCAGTTCTTC.

This chain joins TRBV7-2 and TRBJ1-3; D is perhaps TRBD1 (6 bases). Germline values: CDR1 SGHTA, CDR2 FQGNSA. CDR3 size: 17 residues. Trimming removed 1 base from V and 3 bases from J, with 16 bases in between. CDR3 nucleotide sequence: TGTGCCAGCAGCTTAGTAGGGACGGGGGGCCTTGGAAACACCATATATTTT. Translated, it gives CASSLVGTGGLGNTIYF.

V usage is TRBV10-2 and J usage is TRBJ1-1; the D is unclear. Trimming left V 4 bases short and J 5 bases short, with 14 bases between. This CDR3 has 14 residues. Germline V gene data show CDR1 as WSHSY and CDR2 as SAAADI. The CDR3, as DNA: TGCGCCAGCAGTGTTGGACGGGTGCAGACTGAAGCTTTCTTT. This encodes CASSVGRVQTEAFF.

This clone was detected once. The chain recombines TRBV9 with TRBJ2-5; no firm D call. This CDR3 contains 14 residues. The V end was cut by 4 bases, the J end by 9 bases, with 19 bases between. Germline CDR1 SGDLS, CDR2 YYNGEE. CDR3: CASSQSGPRPSQYF. As DNA, the CDR3 is TGTGCCAGCAGCCAATCCGGGCCGAGGCCGTCCCAGTACTTC.

This chain uses TRBV5-1 with TRBJ2-2; weak D call: TRBD1 (5 bases). The CDR3 covers 17 residues. V was pared by 0 bases and J by 3 bases, with 15 bases between. CDR1 SGHRS and CDR2 YFSETQ come from the germline V gene. The CDR3 DNA sequence: TGCGCCAGCAGCTTGGTTAGGGGTAGAATGGACACCGGGGAGCTGTTTTTT. Translating it yields CASSLVRGRMDTGELFF.

Only a few counts were recorded for this clone. This chain links TRBV6-1 with TRBJ1-6; TRBD1 matches at 7 bases. This CDR3 is 19 amino acids long. V was clipped by 2 bases and J by 0 bases; unmatched bases: 10. In germline, CDR1 is MNHNS, CDR2 SASEGT. The CDR3 DNA is TGTGCCAGCAGTGAATACGGGACAGTTTCCAACTCCTATAATTCACCCCTCCACTTT. Translated: CASSEYGTVSNSYNSPLHF.

J is TRBJ1-5 and V is TRBV6-2 or TRBV6-3; 8 positions agree with TRBD1. After removal of 6 bases from V and 5 bases from J, the junction contained 9 bases not matched to a gene. Looked up from germline, CDR1 is MNHEY and CDR2 is SVGEGT. The CDR3 loop spans 15 amino acids. The CDR3 spells CASSPGGTGYQPQHF. CDR3 sequence (DNA): TGTGCCAGCAGCCCTGGCGGGACAGGCTATCAGCCCCAGCATTTT.

The DNA of the CDR3 is TGTGCCAGCAGCCCAGACTATTGCGAGCAGTACGTC. Translated, it gives CASSPDYCEQYV. The chain combines TRBV3-1 (or the pseudogene TRBV3-2) with TRBJ2-7, with a possible D match to TRBD2 (5 bases). The ends were cut back, 4 bases at V and 6 bases at J, with 10 bases in the middle. CDR1 and CDR2 from the germline V gene are LGHDT and YNNKEL (reference sequence). This CDR3 contains 12 residues.